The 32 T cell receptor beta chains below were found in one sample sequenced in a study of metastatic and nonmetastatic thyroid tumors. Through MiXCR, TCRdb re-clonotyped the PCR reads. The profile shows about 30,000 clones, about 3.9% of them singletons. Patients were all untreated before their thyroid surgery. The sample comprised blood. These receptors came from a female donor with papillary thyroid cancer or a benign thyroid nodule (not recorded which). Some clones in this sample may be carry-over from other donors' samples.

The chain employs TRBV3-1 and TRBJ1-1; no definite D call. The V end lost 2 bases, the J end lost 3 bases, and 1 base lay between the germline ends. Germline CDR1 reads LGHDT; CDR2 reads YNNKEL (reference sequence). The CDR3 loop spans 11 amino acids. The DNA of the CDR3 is TGTGCCAGCAGCCAATACACTGAAGCTTTCTTT. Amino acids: CASSQYTEAFF.

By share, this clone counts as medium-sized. The CDR3 sequence: CASSEGTGTYEQYF. The CDR3 DNA follows: TGTGCCAGCAGTGAGGGGACGGGTACCTACGAGCAGTACTTC. This chain links TRBV2 with TRBJ2-7, with D perhaps matching TRBD1 or TRBD2 (5 bases each). The CDR3 loop spans 14 amino acids. V lost 3 bases and J 2 bases, leaving 11 bases between the germline ends. Germline-derived CDR1 and CDR2 are SNHLY and FYNNEI. The full variable domain, completed using reference TRBV2 and TRBJ2-7, is EPEVTQTPSHQVTQMGQEVILRCVPISNHLYFYWYRQILGQKVEFLVSFYNNEISEKSEIFDDQFSVERPDGSNFTLKIRSTKLEDSAMYFCASSEGTGTYEQYFGPGTRLTVT.

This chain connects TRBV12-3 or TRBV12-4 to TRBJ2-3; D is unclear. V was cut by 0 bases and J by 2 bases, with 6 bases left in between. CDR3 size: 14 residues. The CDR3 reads CASSLAPTTDTQYF. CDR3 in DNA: TGTGCCAGCAGTTTAGCTCCTACCACAGATACGCAGTATTTT.

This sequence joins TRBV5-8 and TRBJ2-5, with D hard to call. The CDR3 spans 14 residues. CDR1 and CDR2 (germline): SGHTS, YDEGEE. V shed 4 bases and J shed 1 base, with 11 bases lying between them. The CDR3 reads CASSQDGVQETQYF. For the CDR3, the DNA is TGTGCCAGCAGCCAGGACGGCGTCCAAGAGACCCAGTACTTC.

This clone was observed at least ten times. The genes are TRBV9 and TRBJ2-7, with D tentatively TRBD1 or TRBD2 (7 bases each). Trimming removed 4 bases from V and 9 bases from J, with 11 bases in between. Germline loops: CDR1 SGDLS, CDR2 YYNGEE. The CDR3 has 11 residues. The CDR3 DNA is TGTGCCAGCAGCCTCAGGGGGGGGCAGTACTTC. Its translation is CASSLRGGQYF. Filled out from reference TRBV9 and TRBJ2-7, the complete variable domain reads DSGVTQTPKHLITATGQRVTLRCSPRSGDLSVYWYQQSLDQGLQFLIQYYNGEERAKGNILERFSAQQFPDLHSELNLSSLELGDSALYFCASSLRGGQYFGPGTRLTVT.

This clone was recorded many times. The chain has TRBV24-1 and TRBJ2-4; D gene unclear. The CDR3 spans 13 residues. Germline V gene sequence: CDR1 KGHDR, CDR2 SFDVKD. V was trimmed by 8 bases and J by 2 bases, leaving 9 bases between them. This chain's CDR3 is CATKNVPKNIQYF. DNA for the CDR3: TGTGCCACCAAAAACGTCCCCAAAAACATTCAGTACTTC.

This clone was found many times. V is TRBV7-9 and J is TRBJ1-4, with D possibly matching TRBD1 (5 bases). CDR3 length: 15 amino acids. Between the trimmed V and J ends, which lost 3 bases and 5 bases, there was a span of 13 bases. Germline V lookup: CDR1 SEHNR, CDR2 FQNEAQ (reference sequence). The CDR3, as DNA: TGTGCCAGCAGCTTCCCGACAGAGCCGAATGAAAAACTGTTTTTT. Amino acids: CASSFPTEPNEKLFF.

CDR3 region: CAWRRLAGEQYF. Written as DNA, the CDR3 is TGTGCCTGGAGAAGATTAGCGGGAGAACAGTACTTC. The J gene is TRBJ2-7, the V gene TRBV30, with 9 positions matching TRBD2. Germline assignment: CDR1 GTSNPN and CDR2 SVGIG (reference sequence). This CDR3 spans 12 amino acids. With V trimmed by 3 bases and J by 10 bases, 7 bases remained unmatched.

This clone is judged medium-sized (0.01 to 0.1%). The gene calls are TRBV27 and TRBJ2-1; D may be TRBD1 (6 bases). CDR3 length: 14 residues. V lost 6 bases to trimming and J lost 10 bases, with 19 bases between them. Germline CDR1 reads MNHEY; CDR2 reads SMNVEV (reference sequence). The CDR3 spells CASSLTQSGDEQFF. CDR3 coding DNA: TGTGCCAGCAGCCTCACCCAATCAGGGGACGAGCAGTTCTTC.

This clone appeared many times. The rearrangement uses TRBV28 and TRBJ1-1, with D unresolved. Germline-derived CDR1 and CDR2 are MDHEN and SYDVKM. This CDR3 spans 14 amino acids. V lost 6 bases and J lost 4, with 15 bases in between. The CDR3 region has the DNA TGTGCCAGCAGCCCGCATGTGGGTTTCACTGAAGCTTTCTTT. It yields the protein CASSPHVGFTEAFF.

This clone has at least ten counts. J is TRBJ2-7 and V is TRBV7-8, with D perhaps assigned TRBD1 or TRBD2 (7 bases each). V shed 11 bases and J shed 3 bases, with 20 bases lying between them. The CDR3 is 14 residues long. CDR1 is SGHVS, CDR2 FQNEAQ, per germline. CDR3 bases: TGTGCCTCCGCGGGGGAGGGGGCGTTCTACGAGCAGTACTTC. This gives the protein CASAGEGAFYEQYF.

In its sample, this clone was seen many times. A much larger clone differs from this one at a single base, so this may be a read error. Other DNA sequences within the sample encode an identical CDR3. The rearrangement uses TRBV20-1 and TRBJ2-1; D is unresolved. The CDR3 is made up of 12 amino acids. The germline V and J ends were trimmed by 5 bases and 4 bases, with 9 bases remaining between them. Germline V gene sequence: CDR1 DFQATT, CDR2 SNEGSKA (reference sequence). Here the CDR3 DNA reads TGCAGTGCTGACGATACTTACAATGAGCAGTTCTTC. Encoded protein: CSADDTYNEQFF.

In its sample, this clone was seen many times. The CDR3 sequence: CASSQVGGGETQYF. The CDR3 nucleotides are TGCGCCAGCAGCCAAGTGGGGGGGGGGGAGACCCAGTACTTC. The chain employs TRBV4-1 and TRBJ2-5; 7 nucleotides line up with TRBD2. The CDR3 runs to 14 residues. Germline V gene sequence: CDR1 MGHRA, CDR2 YSYEKL. V lost 1 base and J lost 5; bases outside the gene matches: 4.

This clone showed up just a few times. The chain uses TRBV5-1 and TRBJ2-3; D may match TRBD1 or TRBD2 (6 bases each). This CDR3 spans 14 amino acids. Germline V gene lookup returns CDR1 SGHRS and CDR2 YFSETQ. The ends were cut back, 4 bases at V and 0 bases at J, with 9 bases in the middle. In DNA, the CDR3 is TGCGCCAGCAGCCCGGGGGCTAGCACAGATACGCAGTATTTT. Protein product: CASSPGASTDTQYF.

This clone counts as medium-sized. CDR3 nucleotides: TGTGCCAGCAGTGATCCGGGACAGGTCTACGAGCAGTACTTC. This sequence encodes CASSDPGQVYEQYF. The V gene is TRBV28, the J gene TRBJ2-7, with 8 bases that match TRBD1. V dropped 5 bases and J dropped 3; count of bases not matched to a gene: 6. CDR3 length: 14 amino acids. The V gene's germline CDR1 is MDHEN and CDR2 SYDVKM.

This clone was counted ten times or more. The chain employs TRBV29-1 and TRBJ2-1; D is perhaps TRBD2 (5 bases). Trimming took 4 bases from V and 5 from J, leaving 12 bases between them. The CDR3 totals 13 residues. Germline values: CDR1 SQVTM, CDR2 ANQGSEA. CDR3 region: CSVVGLLDNEQFF. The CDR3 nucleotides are TGCAGCGTTGTCGGACTCCTCGACAATGAGCAGTTCTTC.

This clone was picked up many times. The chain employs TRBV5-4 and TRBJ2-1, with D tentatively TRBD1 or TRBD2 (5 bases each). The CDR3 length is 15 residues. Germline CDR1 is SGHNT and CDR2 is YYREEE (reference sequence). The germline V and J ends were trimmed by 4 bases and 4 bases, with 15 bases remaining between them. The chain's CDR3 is CASSLTQGPYNEQFF. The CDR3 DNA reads TGTGCCAGCAGCCTAACTCAGGGACCATACAATGAGCAGTTCTTC.

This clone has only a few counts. CDR3 in amino acids: CASGLAPTGTRGTGELFF. The CDR3 DNA is TGTGCTAGTGGTTTGGCCCCGACAGGCACCCGAGGCACCGGGGAGCTGTTTTTT. The V and J genes are TRBV12-5 and TRBJ2-2, with TRBD1 as a possible D gene (6 bases). Trimming left V 1 base short and J 4 bases short, with 19 bases between. There are 18 residues in the CDR3. Germline CDR1 reads LGHNT; CDR2 reads FRNRAP.

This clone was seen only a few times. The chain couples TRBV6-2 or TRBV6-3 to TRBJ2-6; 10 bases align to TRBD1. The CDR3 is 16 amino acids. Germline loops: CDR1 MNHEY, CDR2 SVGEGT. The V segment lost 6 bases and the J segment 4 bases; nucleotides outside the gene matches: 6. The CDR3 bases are TGTGCCAGCAGCGACAGGGGGCGGGAGGGGGCCAACGTCCTGACTTTC. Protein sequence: CASSDRGREGANVLTF.

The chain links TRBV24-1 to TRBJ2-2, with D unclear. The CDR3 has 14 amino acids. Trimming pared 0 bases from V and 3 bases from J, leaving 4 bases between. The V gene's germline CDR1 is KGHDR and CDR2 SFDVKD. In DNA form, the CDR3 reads TGTGCCACCAGTGATTTGAGCTACACCGGGGAGCTGTTTTTT. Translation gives CATSDLSYTGELFF.

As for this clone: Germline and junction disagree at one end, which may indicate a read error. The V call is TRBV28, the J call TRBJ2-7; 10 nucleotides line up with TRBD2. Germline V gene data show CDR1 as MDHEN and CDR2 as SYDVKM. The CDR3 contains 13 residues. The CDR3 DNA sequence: TGTGCCAGCACTAGCGGGAGCTCGTACGAGAAGTACTTC. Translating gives CASTSGSSYEKYF.

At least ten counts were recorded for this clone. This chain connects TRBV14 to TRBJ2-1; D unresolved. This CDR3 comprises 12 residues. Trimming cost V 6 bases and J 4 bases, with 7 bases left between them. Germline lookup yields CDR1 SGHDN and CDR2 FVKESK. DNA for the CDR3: TGTGCCAGCAGTTTAAGATACAATGAGCAGTTCTTC. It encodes CASSLRYNEQFF.

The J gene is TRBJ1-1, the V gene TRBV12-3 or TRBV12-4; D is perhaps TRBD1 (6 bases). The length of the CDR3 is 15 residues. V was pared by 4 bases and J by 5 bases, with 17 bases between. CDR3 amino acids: CASSSPFTGRTEAFF. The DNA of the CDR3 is TGTGCCAGCAGTTCCCCGTTCACAGGGAGGACTGAAGCTTTCTTT.

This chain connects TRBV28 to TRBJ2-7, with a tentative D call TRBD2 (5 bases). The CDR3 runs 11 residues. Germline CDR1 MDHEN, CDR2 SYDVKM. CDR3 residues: CCSGNSYEQYF. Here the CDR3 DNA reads TGTTGTTCCGGGAACAGCTACGAGCAGTACTTC.

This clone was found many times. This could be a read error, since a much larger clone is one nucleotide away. The DNA of the CDR3 is TGTGCCAGCAGCCTGACGGGCTCTGGAAACGCCATATATTTT. This encodes CASSLTGSGNAIYF. This sequence joins TRBV7-6 and TRBJ1-3; no definite D call. Germline V CDR1 and CDR2: SGHVS, FNYEAQ. The CDR3 contains 14 residues. Full variable domain (missing parts from reference TRBV7-6 and TRBJ1-3): GAGVSQSPRYKVTKRGQDVALRCDPISGHVSLYWYRQALGQGPEFLTYFNYEAQQDKSGLPNDRFSAERPEGSISTLTIQRTEQRDSAMYRCASSLTGSGNAIYFGEGSWLTVV.

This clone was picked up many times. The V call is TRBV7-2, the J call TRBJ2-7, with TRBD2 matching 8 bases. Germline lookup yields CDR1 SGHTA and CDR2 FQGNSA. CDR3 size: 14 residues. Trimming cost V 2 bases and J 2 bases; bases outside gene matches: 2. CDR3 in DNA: TGTGCCAGCAGCTTAAGCGGGAGAACCTACGAGCAGTACTTC. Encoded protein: CASSLSGRTYEQYF. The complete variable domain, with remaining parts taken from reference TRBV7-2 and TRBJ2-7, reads GAGVSQSPSNKVTEKGKDVELRCDPISGHTALYWYRQSLGQGLEFLIYFQGNSAPDKSGLPSDRFSAERTGGSVSTLTIQRTQQEDSAVYLCASSLSGRTYEQYFGPGTRLTVT.

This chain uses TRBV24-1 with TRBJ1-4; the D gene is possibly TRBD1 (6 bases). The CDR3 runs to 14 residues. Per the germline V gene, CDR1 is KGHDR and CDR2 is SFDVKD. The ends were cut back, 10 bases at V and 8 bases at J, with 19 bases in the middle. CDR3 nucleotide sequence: TGTGCCACACCTACAGGGCGCCTTTGCGAAAAACTGTTTTTT. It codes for CATPTGRLCEKLFF.

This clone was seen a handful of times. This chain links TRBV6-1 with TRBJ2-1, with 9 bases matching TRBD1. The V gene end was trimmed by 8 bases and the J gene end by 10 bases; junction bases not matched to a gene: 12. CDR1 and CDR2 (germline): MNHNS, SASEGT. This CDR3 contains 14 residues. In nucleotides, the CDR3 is TGTGCCAGCGTCGAACAGGGGGCTCGGAACGAGCAGTTCTTC. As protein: CASVEQGARNEQFF.

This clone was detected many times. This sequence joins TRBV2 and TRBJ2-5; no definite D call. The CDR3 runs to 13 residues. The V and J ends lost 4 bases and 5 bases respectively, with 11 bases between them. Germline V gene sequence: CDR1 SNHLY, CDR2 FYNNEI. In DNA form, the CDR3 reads TGTGCCAGCAGTGTGGTGGGTATGGAGACCCAGTACTTC. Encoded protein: CASSVVGMETQYF.

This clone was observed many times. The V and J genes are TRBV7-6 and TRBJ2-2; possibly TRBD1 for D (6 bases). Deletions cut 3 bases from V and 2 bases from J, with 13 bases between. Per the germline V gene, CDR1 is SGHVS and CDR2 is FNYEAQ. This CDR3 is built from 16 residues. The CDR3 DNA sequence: TGTGCCAGCAGCTTGGCTGGACAGCCTAACACCGGGGAGCTGTTTTTT. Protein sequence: CASSLAGQPNTGELFF.

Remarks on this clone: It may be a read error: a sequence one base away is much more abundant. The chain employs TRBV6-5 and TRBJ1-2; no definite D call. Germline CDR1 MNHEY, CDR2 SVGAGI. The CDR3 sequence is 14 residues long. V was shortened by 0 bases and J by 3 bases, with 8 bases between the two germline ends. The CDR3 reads CASSYSGSHYGYTF. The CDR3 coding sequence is TGTGCCAGCAGTTACTCAGGTTCCCACTATGGCTACACCTTC.

In nucleotides, the CDR3 is TGTGCCAGCAGCTTAGCTCATACTAGCGGGAACTTAATGGGGCCCGGGGAGCTGTTTTTT. This gives the protein CASSLAHTSGNLMGPGELFF. The J gene is TRBJ2-2, the V gene TRBV11-2; 10 bases are shared with TRBD2. The length of the CDR3 is 20 residues. J was trimmed by 6 bases and V by 1 base; bases with no gene match: 17. Germline loops: CDR1 SGHAT, CDR2 FQNNGV. The full variable domain, rest sourced from reference TRBV11-2 and TRBJ2-2, is EAGVAQSPRYKIIEKRQSVAFWCNPISGHATLYWYQQILGQGPKLLIQFQNNGVVDDSQLPKDRFSAERLKGVDSTLKIQPAKLEDSAVYLCASSLAHTSGNLMGPGELFFGEGSRLTVL.